The entry below gives a single T cell receptor (beta chain) sequence along with its context. Source study methods: Estimation of nucleated cell counts relied on the amplification of reference gene primers. Sequenced by immunoSEQ multiplex PCR; TCRdb stores in-frame clones only, minus some. That table is the source of V, J and clone size, and D and trimming were worked out from the DNA. Found here are a few hundred thousand clones, more than 85% of them singletons; the top ten hold 2.6%. The data were taken from a study of blood T cell repertoires in COVID-19. At the level of the study: Samples representing acute and convalescent COVID-19 were sourced from the United States, Italy and Spain. Nucleic acid was either cDNA or gDNA, and it came from T cells, B-cell-depleted T cells, or PBMCs.

This TCR was sampled from a young adult with COVID-19, enrolled during active disease. The sample consisted of peripheral blood.

CDR3 DNA: TGTGCCAGCAGTTTAGCGGGAGGCACCGGGGAGCTGTTTTTT. Translating it yields CASSLAGGTGELFF. The chain carries TRBV27 and TRBJ2-2, with 8 bases aligning to TRBD2. Germline assignment: CDR1 MNHEY and CDR2 SMNVEV (reference sequence). J gave up 4 bases and V 2 bases, and 0 bases lay outside the gene matches. CDR3 length: 14 amino acids.